The sequence of this T cell receptor (beta chain) was determined in a study of blood T cell repertoires in COVID-19. In the study's own analysis: How many nucleated cells were present was estimated from reference gene primer amplification. Clones were read by immunoSEQ multiplex PCR, and TCRdb kept only the in-frame ones, dropping some. V, J and clone size reflect that table, while D and trimming were determined from the DNA. The sample shows over 150,000 clones, around 87% of them seen only once. Seattle's cohort entered during active infection and was followed longitudinally. This clone has a handful of counts. CDR1 LNHDA and CDR2 SQIVND come from the germline V gene (reference sequence). The CDR3 covers 12 residues. Between the trimmed V and J ends, which lost 3 bases and 6 bases, there was a span of 8 bases.

The chain recombines TRBV19 with TRBJ1-1; D may be TRBD1 (5 bases). Sample: peripheral blood. The sequence was obtained from a woman aged 70-85 years with COVID-19, enrolled during active disease. In DNA form, the CDR3 reads TGTGCCAGTAGTATCTCGGGGGCTGAAGCTTTCTTT. This encodes CASSISGAEAFF.